A single T cell receptor (beta chain) is shown here with its context. The clone's antigen remains unknown. No clone much larger than this one lies a single base away; base qualities are absent. This sample stems from a study of blood T cell repertoires in COVID-19 (dated by TCRdb to 2020 to 2022). In terms of the full investigation: Samples covering the acute and convalescent phases of COVID-19 were provided by collaborators in the United States, Italy and Spain. The prospective study material was composed of cDNA or gDNA derived from T cells, B-cell-depleted T cells, or PBMCs. Subjects who had been exposed to COVID-19, were actively infected with it, or had recovered from it provided the deeply sampled blood TCRbeta repertoires that made up the dataset. The repertoires were made available in a free public database intended to serve as a resource for research on the immune response to SARS-CoV-2. Samples came from the ongoing ImmuneRACE study (first 160 participants) plus 1,254 subjects from 6 global collaborators. A de-identified subject ID, COVID-19 status, age in years and sex were almost always included in the sample metadata. Where available, HLA class I and class II types were obtained from metadata supplied by the sample provider rather than from assay-based typing.

Each collaborating institution followed its own protocols to collect whole blood in K2EDTA tubes. For TCRbeta analysis, collaborators shipped samples as frozen whole blood, isolated PBMCs, or DNA extracted from either of those sample types. The immunoSEQ Assay, a bias-controlled multiplex PCR, was used to amplify TCRbeta CDR3 regions from genomic DNA. The original methods were these. The number of nucleated cells in each sample was estimated from the amplification of reference gene primers within the assay. To quantify the absolute abundance of each unique TCRbeta CDR3 rearrangement, sequence reads were collapsed and filtered. Productive Simpson clonality was computed per sample as the square root of Simpson's diversity index over productive rearrangements. TCRdb took over this immuneACCESS table, retaining in-frame rearrangements with V and J assigned. Such tables are incomplete; in checked studies, under half of the missing clones stem from an unresolved V gene, and the remainder is unexplained. V and J calls and clone size are copied from that table; D and trimming were computed from the DNA. A total of 60,000 to 85,000 clones appear in this sample, more than 75% of them only once. The leading ten clones occupy more than 10% of the sample.

Overall study outcomes, separate from this receptor: The quantity of clinical and demographic metadata differed by source and by participant and was supplied without curation.

The germline V gene (reference sequence) sets CDR1 to LGHDT and CDR2 to YNNKEL. Taken from cysteine to phenylalanine, the CDR3 has 16 residues. Only CDR3 DNA is held: 48 bases, read in frame from base 1. V was cut back by 0 bases and J by 3 bases, leaving a gap of 15 bases between them. Source material: peripheral blood. This receptor was taken from a human donor in a cohort sampled during active COVID-19. The chain is made from TRBV3-1 (or the pseudogene TRBV3-2) and TRBJ2-7; a weak D assignment points to TRBD1 (6 bases agree). The DNA sequence reads TGTGCCAGCAGCCAAGATCCGTCCAGGGGCCGCTACGAGCAGTACTTC. It is translated as CASSQDPSRGRYEQYF.